The count of the clone carrying this T cell receptor beta chain is one. What it binds is not known. This record comes from a study of Ad26.COV2.S vaccination and SARS-CoV-2 variants. Study summary: Enrolled in COV1001, the donor was in the Ad26.COV2.S trial arm, which received the vaccine. By the intramuscular route, Ad26.COV2.S was given once, or twice 56 days apart.

The study's findings and limits: Reported findings describe substantial breadth in spike-specific CD8+ and CD4+ T cell responses following vaccination.

Data came from immunoSEQ multiplex PCR; TCRdb stores just in-frame clones and leaves some out. The repertoire holds around 450,000 clones, 88% seen once, with less than 4% in the top ten. Treatment meaning: roughly 18 received Ad26.COV2.S at low or high dose, single or two shots; several received placebo; per-sample allocation not given. Specimens were obtained on day 63 following the first vaccine or placebo injection. Per the germline V gene, CDR1 is SNHLY and CDR2 is FYNNEI. This CDR3 is built from 15 residues. V lost 3 bases to trimming and J lost 4 bases, with 13 bases between them. The TCR was taken from a person aged 18-65 years who received the Ad26.COV2.S COVID-19 vaccine or a placebo. This sequence joins TRBV2 and TRBJ1-5, with D possibly being TRBD1 (5 bases). Sequencing used peripheral blood, obtained in a trial of Ad26.COV2.S vaccine versus placebo. As DNA, the CDR3 is TGTGCCAGCAGTGATTACCTGGGACCAAATCAGCCCCAGCATTTT. Protein: CASSDYLGPNQPQHF. Using reference TRBV2 and TRBJ1-5 for the parts outside the CDR3, the full variable domain is EPEVTQTPSHQVTQMGQEVILRCVPISNHLYFYWYRQILGQKVEFLVSFYNNEISEKSEIFDDQFSVERPDGSNFTLKIRSTKLEDSAMYFCASSDYLGPNQPQHFGDGTRLSIL.